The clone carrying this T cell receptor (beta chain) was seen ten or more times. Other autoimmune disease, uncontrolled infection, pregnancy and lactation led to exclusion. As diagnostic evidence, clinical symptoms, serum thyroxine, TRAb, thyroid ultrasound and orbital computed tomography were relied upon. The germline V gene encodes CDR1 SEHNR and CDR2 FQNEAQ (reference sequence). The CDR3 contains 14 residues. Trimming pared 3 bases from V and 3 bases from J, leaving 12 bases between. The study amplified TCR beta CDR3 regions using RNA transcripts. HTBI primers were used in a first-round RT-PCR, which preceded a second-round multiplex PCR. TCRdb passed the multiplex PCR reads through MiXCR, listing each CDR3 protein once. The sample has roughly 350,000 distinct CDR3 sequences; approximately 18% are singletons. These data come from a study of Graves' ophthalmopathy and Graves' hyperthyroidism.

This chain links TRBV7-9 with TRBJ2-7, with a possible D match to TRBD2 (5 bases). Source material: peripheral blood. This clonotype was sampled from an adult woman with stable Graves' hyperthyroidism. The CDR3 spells CASSFEGNNYEQYF. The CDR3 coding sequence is TGTGCCAGCAGCTTTGAGGGCAACAACTACGAGCAGTACTTC.